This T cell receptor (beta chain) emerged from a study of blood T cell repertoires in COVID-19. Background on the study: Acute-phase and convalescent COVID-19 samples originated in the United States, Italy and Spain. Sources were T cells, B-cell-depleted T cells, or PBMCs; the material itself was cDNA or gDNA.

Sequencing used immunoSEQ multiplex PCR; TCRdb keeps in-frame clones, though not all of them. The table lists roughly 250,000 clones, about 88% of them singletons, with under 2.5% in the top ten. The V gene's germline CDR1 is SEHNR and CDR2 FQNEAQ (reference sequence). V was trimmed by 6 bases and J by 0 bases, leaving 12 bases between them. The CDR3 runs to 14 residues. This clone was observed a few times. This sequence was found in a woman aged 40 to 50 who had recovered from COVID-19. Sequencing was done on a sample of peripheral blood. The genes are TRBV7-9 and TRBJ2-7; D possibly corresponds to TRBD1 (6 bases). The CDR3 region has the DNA TGTGCCAGCAGTTCCGACAGGAGCTCCTACGAGCAGTACTTC. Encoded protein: CASSSDRSSYEQYF.